This T cell receptor (beta chain) was observed in a study of cytomegalovirus exposure and HLA in healthy donors. Study-level results: In a later analysis, specific HLA alleles were associated with under 20,000 TCR beta sequences at a 0.05 false discovery rate.

A note on this clone: Antigen unknown.

This CDR3 contains 15 residues. Primers: 60 Vbeta forward and 13 Jbeta reverse. This table comes from immunoSEQ multiplex PCR, and its TCRdb copy is limited to in-frame clones, with some not included. This sample carries around 150,000 clones, about 82% of them seen once, and the ten largest clones take approximately 7%. Material: PBMCs. The TCR was taken from a woman aged 25-40 years in good health and CMV-seropositive. This chain joins TRBV1 and TRBJ2-7; the table's TRBD1 call for D was not verified on the DNA. TRBV1 is an annotated pseudogene. CDR3 protein: CTSRGRLGQSYEQYF. The CDR3 DNA reads TGCACCAGCAGGGGTAGGTTGGGACAGAGCTACGAGCAGTACTTC.